This T cell receptor beta chain appears in the sequencing data of a study of T cell changes during pregnancy in multiple sclerosis. The CDR3 contains 14 residues. V lost 5 bases and J lost 7, with 14 bases in between. The germline gives CDR1 SGHAT, CDR2 FQNNGV. The data were produced by immunoSEQ multiplex PCR, yet TCRdb's version contains in-frame clones alone and is incomplete. Of tens of thousands of clones in the sample, about 90% were seen once. The rearrangement joins TRBV11-2 to TRBJ2-2; tentative D call: TRBD2 (7 bases). The sequence derives from a female donor with multiple sclerosis, enrolled in a pregnancy study. Sequenced here: CD4+ T cells from peripheral blood mononuclear cells, sampled before pregnancy. CDR3 loop: CASSPRGGFGELFF. The DNA for the CDR3 is TGTGCCAGCAGCCCAAGGGGGGGGTTCGGGGAGCTGTTTTTT.